These 22 T cell receptor beta chains were all obtained from the same sample, sequenced in a study of patients and donors after allogeneic stem cell transplantation. TCRdb ran MiXCR on the RT-PCR reads and lists one entry per CDR3 protein. The data contain 150,000 to 200,000 distinct CDR3 sequences, more than 20% of them seen just once; the ten biggest clones take up 20% to 30%. Sequences were obtained from blood, either unsorted or a sorted T cell fraction (not recorded which). Receptors originate from a human donor who was either an allogeneic HSCT recipient or a stem cell or donor lymphocyte infusion donor (not recorded which). It is not recorded whose cells these are; they may come from a transplant donor.

The gene calls are TRBV7-2 and TRBJ2-3, with D perhaps matching TRBD2 (6 bases). This CDR3 comprises 17 residues. Germline assignment: CDR1 SGHTA and CDR2 FQGNSA. Trimming pared 0 bases from V and 5 bases from J, leaving 18 bases between. CDR3 sequence reads: CASSLAYWAEGGDTQYF. The CDR3 coding sequence is TGTGCCAGCAGCTTAGCGTACTGGGCGGAGGGAGGAGATACGCAGTATTTT.

This clonotype appeared a few times. The chain is built from TRBV27 and TRBJ1-1; D unresolved. The length of the CDR3 is 13 residues. V was pared by 5 bases and J by 1 base, with 8 bases between. Germline V CDR1 and CDR2: MNHEY, SMNVEV (reference sequence). CDR3 nucleotides: TGTGCCAGCAGTCCTTTGAAGAACACTGAAGCTTTCTTT. Translated, it gives CASSPLKNTEAFF.

This clonotype came up a few times. The chain employs TRBV20-1 and TRBJ2-7; TRBD2 might be the D (6 bases). The germline V gene encodes CDR1 DFQATT and CDR2 SNEGSKA (reference sequence). The CDR3 consists of 14 residues. V lost 0 bases, J lost 7 bases, and 16 bases lay in between. CDR3 region: CSARDGTGLKEQYF. CDR3 in DNA: TGCAGTGCTAGAGATGGGACTGGGCTGAAGGAGCAGTACTTC.

This clonotype has just a few counts. The J gene is TRBJ2-1, the V gene TRBV12-3 or TRBV12-4; TRBD1 agrees at 7 bases. Trimming cost V 6 bases and J 6 bases; bases outside gene matches: 17. The CDR3 totals 17 residues. The CDR3 sequence: CASSRRIPTGYGNEQFF. DNA of the CDR3: TGTGCCAGCAGCAGACGAATCCCGACAGGGTACGGCAATGAGCAGTTCTTC.

In its sample, this clonotype was seen a few times. The chain employs TRBV12-3 or TRBV12-4 and TRBJ1-5; D unclear. Trimming left V 3 bases short and J 3 bases short, with 18 bases between. This CDR3 has 17 residues. The CDR3 coding sequence is TGTGCCAGCAGTTTTATGTCTGGTTGGGATATCAATCAGCCCCAGCATTTT. Protein sequence: CASSFMSGWDINQPQHF.

The gene calls are TRBV5-6 and TRBJ2-1; D may be TRBD2 (6 bases). Germline CDR1 reads SGHDT; CDR2 reads YYEEEE. The CDR3 runs 13 residues. V was pared by 4 bases and J by 3 bases, with 8 bases between. CDR3 amino acids: CASSTGLYNEQFF. CDR3 bases: TGTGCCAGCAGCACGGGACTCTACAATGAGCAGTTCTTC.

The chain carries TRBV4-1 and TRBJ1-2, with D tentatively TRBD1 (6 bases). The V gene lost 4 bases and the J gene lost 5 bases, with 17 bases spanning the gap. Germline V CDR1 and CDR2: MGHRA, YSYEKL. This CDR3 is built from 15 residues. The chain's CDR3 is CASSPAGALRYGYTF. DNA for the CDR3: TGCGCCAGCAGCCCCGCGGGGGCTCTGCGGTATGGCTACACCTTC.

The chain joins TRBV7-6 to TRBJ2-3; D is unresolved. Germline V gene data show CDR1 as SGHVS and CDR2 as FNYEAQ. The V and J ends lost 5 bases and 1 base respectively, with 16 bases between them. The CDR3 sequence is 16 residues long. CDR3 in DNA: TGTGCCAGCAGCCGAGTGGCTAGTTGGGGCACAGATACGCAGTATTTT. It yields the protein CASSRVASWGTDTQYF.

The V and J genes are TRBV6-2 or TRBV6-3 and TRBJ2-1; D unresolved. Germline V lookup: CDR1 MNHEY, CDR2 SVGEGT. Between the trimmed V and J ends, which lost 0 bases and 6 bases, there was a span of 24 bases. This CDR3 contains 19 residues. CDR3 sequence: CASSYSRPESLLRSNEQFF. CDR3 nucleotide sequence: TGTGCCAGCAGTTACTCGCGCCCTGAAAGCCTTTTAAGATCCAATGAGCAGTTCTTC.

The chain combines TRBV7-9 with TRBJ2-7; 7 nucleotides line up with TRBD1. This CDR3 comprises 15 residues. V trimming: 6 bases; J trimming: 0 bases; junction bases outside the gene matches: 8. Germline V gene lookup returns CDR1 SEHNR and CDR2 FQNEAQ (reference sequence). DNA of the CDR3: TGTGCCAGCAGGAAATCTCGGGACAGCTCCTACGAGCAGTACTTC. Translating gives CASRKSRDSSYEQYF.

The V call is TRBV5-4, the J call TRBJ1-1; D is perhaps TRBD1 (6 bases). The CDR3 is made up of 14 amino acids. Deletions cut 5 bases from V and 5 bases from J, with 16 bases between. CDR1 and CDR2 from the germline V gene are SGHNT and YYREEE (reference sequence). CDR3 loop: CASSPTGTGTEAFF. CDR3 nucleotide sequence: TGTGCCAGCAGTCCTACAGGGACCGGGACTGAAGCTTTCTTT.

This clonotype was seen a few times. V usage is TRBV6-5 and J usage is TRBJ1-4; D not resolved. V lost 8 bases and J lost 2, with 24 bases in between. CDR1 MNHEY and CDR2 SVGAGI come from the germline V gene. The CDR3 length is 18 residues. The CDR3, as DNA: TGTGCCAGCCCCGACCTTGTTTACGGCGCGAAGACTAATGAAAAACTGTTTTTT. It encodes CASPDLVYGAKTNEKLFF.

This clonotype was found a few times. This sequence joins TRBV11-2 and TRBJ1-1; D is possibly TRBD1 (5 bases). CDR1 SGHAT and CDR2 FQNNGV come from the germline V gene. V lost 5 bases and J 7 bases, leaving 11 bases between the germline ends. CDR3 size: 12 residues. CDR3 region: CASSPQGGEAFF. The CDR3 DNA reads TGTGCCAGCAGCCCGCAGGGTGGTGAAGCTTTCTTT.

This clonotype was seen repeatedly, ten times or more. The V and J genes are TRBV7-2 and TRBJ1-5, with 8 bases aligning to TRBD1. The CDR3 has 15 amino acids. CDR1 is SGHTA and CDR2 is FQGNSA in the germline V gene. J was trimmed by 6 bases and V by 2 bases; bases with no gene match: 6. The CDR3 loop is CASSLYGQGSQPQHF. CDR3 nucleotides: TGTGCCAGCAGCTTATATGGACAGGGTTCTCAGCCCCAGCATTTT.

The rearrangement uses TRBV4-2 and TRBJ2-3; 9 nucleotides match TRBD1. Germline V gene sequence: CDR1 LGHNA, CDR2 YNFKEQ. This CDR3 contains 16 residues. Trimming cost V 0 bases and J 2 bases; bases outside gene matches: 3. In DNA form, the CDR3 reads TGTGCCAGCAGCCAAGAGGGACAGGGAAACACAGATACGCAGTATTTT. Translating gives CASSQEGQGNTDTQYF.

The V gene is TRBV12-3 or TRBV12-4, the J gene TRBJ1-5; possible D gene TRBD1, 6 bases. There are 14 residues in the CDR3. V was shortened by 2 bases and J by 7 bases, with 12 bases between the two germline ends. CDR3 DNA: TGTGCCAGCAGTTTATCCACGGGGGGCCAGCCCCAGCATTTT. Protein product: CASSLSTGGQPQHF.

The chain joins TRBV5-1 to TRBJ1-1, with 7 bases identical to TRBD1. CDR1 is SGHRS, CDR2 YFSETQ, per germline. Trimming at V came to 3 bases and at J to 5 bases, leaving 7 bases not matched to a gene. The CDR3 runs to 14 residues. CDR3 region: CASSSDRARTEAFF. DNA of the CDR3: TGCGCCAGCAGCTCTGACAGGGCGCGGACTGAAGCTTTCTTT.

This clonotype was found a few times. The chain employs TRBV5-1 and TRBJ1-1; D uncertain. V was shortened by 4 bases and J by 5 bases, with 12 bases between the two germline ends. This CDR3 has 13 residues. From germline, CDR1 is SGHRS and CDR2 YFSETQ. CDR3 sequence reads: CASSPPRETEAFF. The CDR3 region has the DNA TGCGCCAGCAGCCCTCCCCGGGAAACTGAAGCTTTCTTT.

Note on this clonotype: An end of the junction differs from the germline gene, which may be a read error. V and J are TRBV12-3 or TRBV12-4 and TRBJ1-1; no reliable D call. The CDR3 contains 14 residues. The CDR3 loop reads CAGRRVAYDTEAFF. CDR3 sequence (DNA): TGTGCCGGCAGGAGGGTGGCCTACGACACTGAAGCTTTCTTT.

J is TRBJ2-2 and V is TRBV3-1; D gene uncertain. Trimming removed 2 bases at V and 5 bases at J, with 9 bases between. The CDR3 has 14 amino acids. Germline CDR1 is LGHDT and CDR2 is YNNKEL (reference sequence). In DNA form, the CDR3 reads TGTGCCAGCAGCCAAAGTGGGTCTACCGGGGAGCTGTTTTTT. It translates to CASSQSGSTGELFF.

This clonotype came up a few times. The V gene is TRBV2, the J gene TRBJ2-3, with D maybe TRBD2 (5 bases). The V and J ends lost 7 bases and 3 bases respectively, with 8 bases between them. Germline CDR1 and CDR2: SNHLY and FYNNEI. The CDR3 runs to 12 residues. CDR3 DNA sequence: TGTGCCAGCAATGGCGGGACAGATACGCAGTATTTT. Translation gives CASNGGTDTQYF.

This clonotype was seen only a few times. The chain couples TRBV5-1 to TRBJ1-4, with TRBD1 matching over 7 bases. V trimming: 4 bases; J trimming: 0 bases; junction bases outside the gene matches: 6. CDR1 is SGHRS, CDR2 YFSETQ, per germline. The CDR3 spans 16 residues. CDR3 in amino acids: CASSRTGTATNEKLFF. CDR3 coding DNA: TGCGCCAGCAGCCGAACTGGGACAGCAACTAATGAAAAACTGTTTTTT.